These T cell receptor beta chains were read from a single sample in a study of PD-1 blockade in classical Hodgkin lymphoma. Repertoires were generated with immunoSEQ multiplex PCR, while TCRdb's copy carries only in-frame clones and drops some. The sample records 20,000 to 25,000 clones, about four fifths being singletons. The sample was peripheral blood mononuclear cells (PBMCs), taken before the second cycle of nivolumab. Every receptor here comes from a human donor with classical Hodgkin lymphoma. CDR3s include the opening cysteine and the closing phenylalanine or tryptophan. Each record gives: D gene, clone size, J gene, V gene, CDR3 protein, CDR3 DNA. The D gene is left open where the match is weak. Size is omitted from some rows. Given values are once, few, many or a class for expanded clones.

-	once	TRBJ2-2	TRBV28	CARFPTWNTGELFF	TGTGCCAGATTCCCAACATGGAACACCGGGGAGCTGTTTTTT
TRBD2	-	TRBJ2-1	TRBV9	CASSPPGTSFPEQFF	TGTGCCAGCAGCCCCCCCGGGACTAGCTTTCCTGAGCAGTTCTTC
-	-	TRBJ2-7	TRBV6-4	CARPDPFPYEQYF	TGTGCCAGACCGGACCCGTTCCCCTACGAGCAGTACTTC
-	-	TRBJ2-3	TRBV2	CASSPRQPTDTQYF	TGTGCCAGCAGTCCCAGACAGCCTACAGATACGCAGTATTTT
-	once	TRBJ1-3	TRBV30	CAWKESYTIYF	TGTGCCTGGAAGGAGTCGTACACCATATATTTT
TRBD1	-	TRBJ1-2	TRBV6-6	CASSYGQGAYGYTF	TGTGCCAGCAGTTACGGACAGGGGGCCTATGGCTACACCTTC
TRBD1	-	TRBJ1-2	TRBV5-4	CASSPGQGVANYGYTF	TGTGCCAGCAGCCCCGGACAGGGGGTCGCTAACTATGGCTACACCTTC
TRBD1	medium-sized	TRBJ1-2	TRBV30	CAWSVQGQGAEGYTF	TGTGCCTGGAGTGTACAGGGCCAGGGGGCAGAAGGCTACACCTTC
TRBD2	-	TRBJ2-3	TRBV4-3	CASSQGPTSGNTDTQYF	TGCGCCAGCAGCCAAGGCCCGACTAGCGGAAACACAGATACGCAGTATTTT
TRBD1	-	TRBJ1-4	TRBV4-1	CASSLPRGTGREKLFF	TGCGCCAGCAGCCTCCCCCGGGGGACAGGGCGGGAAAAACTGTTTTTT
-	few	TRBJ2-4	TRBV28	CASSLLQGAKNIQYF	TGTGCCAGCAGTTTATTGCAGGGGGCCAAAAACATTCAGTACTTC
-	-	TRBJ2-2	TRBV9	CASSETSTGELFF	TGTGCCAGCAGCGAAACTAGCACCGGGGAGCTGTTTTTT
-	once	TRBJ2-6	TRBV10-3	CAISVSRANVLTF	TGTGCCATCAGTGTAAGTCGGGCCAACGTCCTGACTTTC
-	-	TRBJ2-3	TRBV4-2	CASSQVGGGPGTDTQYF	TGTGCCAGCAGCCAAGTAGGGGGGGGGCCGGGCACAGATACGCAGTATTTT
-	-	TRBJ2-3	TRBV6-1	CASSPPLTGDTQYF	TGTGCCAGCAGTCCCCCCCTTACCGGGGATACGCAGTATTTT
-	-	TRBJ2-2	TRBV19	CASSIQGWGGELFF	TGTGCCAGTAGTATACAGGGTTGGGGCGGGGAGCTGTTTTTT
-	-	TRBJ2-5	TRBV5-4	CASSLSGVQETQYF	TGTGCCAGCAGCTTATCAGGGGTACAAGAGACCCAGTACTTC
-	-	TRBJ2-6	TRBV15	CATSGRAAGANVLTF	TGTGCCACCAGCGGAAGGGCGGCCGGGGCCAACGTCCTGACTTTC
TRBD1	-	TRBJ2-7	TRBV10-2	CASSGGTEATYEQYF	TGCGCCAGCAGTGGGGGGACAGAAGCTACCTACGAGCAGTACTTC
-	few	TRBJ1-6	TRBV28	CASNSGAYNSPLHF	TGTGCCAGCAACTCTGGGGCCTATAATTCACCCCTCCACTTT
-	-	TRBJ1-6	TRBV2	CASSGVGDYNSPLHF	TGTGCCAGCAGTGGCGTGGGTGATTATAATTCACCCCTCCACTTT
TRBD1	-	TRBJ2-2	TRBV5-1	CASSRGQGYYAGELFF	TGCGCCAGCAGTAGGGGACAGGGGTATTATGCCGGGGAGCTGTTTTTT
-	-	TRBJ2-3	TRBV7-2	CASSPTLGLQGTVDTQYF	TGTGCCAGCAGCCCGACGCTGGGACTACAGGGTACCGTGGATACGCAGTATTTT
TRBD1	-	TRBJ2-5	TRBV11-2	CASSLDRTGGRGETQYF	TGTGCCAGCAGCTTAGATCGGACAGGGGGCAGGGGGGAGACCCAGTACTTC
-	-	TRBJ1-2	TRBV5-4	CASSGQSRANYGYTF	TGTGCCAGCAGTGGACAGTCGAGAGCTAACTATGGCTACACCTTC
TRBD2	-	TRBJ2-6	TRBV9	CASSPQTSGRSIGANVLTF	TGTGCCAGCAGCCCTCAGACTAGCGGGAGGTCGATAGGGGCCAACGTCCTGACTTTC
-	-	TRBJ2-7	TRBV4-2	CASSRDVGYEQYF	TGTGCCAGCAGCCGGGACGTAGGCTACGAGCAGTACTTC
-	-	TRBJ2-5	TRBV9	CASSASPGPIQETQYF	TGTGCCAGCAGCGCATCACCCGGCCCAATCCAAGAGACCCAGTACTTC
-	once	TRBJ2-1	TRBV6-5	CASGVGGAYNEQFF	TGTGCCAGCGGGGTTGGCGGAGCCTACAATGAGCAGTTCTTC
TRBD1	-	TRBJ2-3	TRBV2	CASRRTGGADTQYF	TGTGCCAGCAGGCGGACAGGGGGGGCAGATACGCAGTATTTT
-	-	TRBJ1-5	TRBV7-8	CASSSYRVGQPQHF	TGTGCCAGCAGCTCGTACAGGGTAGGACAGCCCCAGCATTTT
-	-	TRBJ1-2	TRBV4-3	CASSQDLKGYTF	TGCGCCAGCAGCCAAGATTTGAAGGGCTACACCTTC
TRBD2	-	TRBJ2-7	TRBV18	CASSPRTSGVYEQYF	TGTGCCAGCTCACCAAGGACTAGCGGGGTTTACGAGCAGTACTTC
TRBD2	-	TRBJ2-5	TRBV19	CASSPLAGGRGETQYF	TGTGCCAGTAGTCCTCTAGCGGGGGGCCGAGGTGAGACCCAGTACTTC
-	-	TRBJ2-2	TRBV14	CASSQVVGAGELFF	TGTGCCAGCAGCCAAGTGGTGGGGGCCGGGGAGCTGTTTTTT
TRBD2	-	TRBJ2-2	TRBV14	CASRLAGVGGELFF	TGTGCCAGCAGGCTAGCGGGAGTTGGCGGGGAGCTGTTTTTT
-	once	TRBJ1-3	TRBV7-8	CASSLGTVSGNTIYF	TGTGCCAGCAGCTTAGGGACGGTCTCTGGAAACACCATATATTTT
-	-	TRBJ2-3	TRBV7-2	CASSFLPSGGRSDTQYF	TGTGCCAGCAGCTTTCTTCCGTCCGGAGGCAGGTCAGATACGCAGTATTTT
-	few	TRBJ1-6	TRBV19	CASSWTSSYNSPLHF	TGTGCCAGTAGTTGGACCAGTTCCTATAATTCACCCCTCCACTTT
-	few	TRBJ1-2	TRBV28	CASSLSAYGYTF	TGTGCCAGCAGTTTGTCGGCATATGGCTACACCTTC
-	-	TRBJ2-7	TRBV6-6	CASSQTPGGRYEQYF	TGTGCCAGCAGTCAAACCCCAGGGGGGAGGTACGAGCAGTACTTC
-	-	TRBJ2-5	TRBV28	CASSLYETQYF	TGTGCCAGCAGTTTGTACGAGACCCAGTACTTC
TRBD1	-	TRBJ1-2	TRBV2	CASRTGINYGYTF	TGTGCCAGCAGGACAGGGATAAACTATGGCTACACCTTC
TRBD1	-	TRBJ1-1	TRBV5-1	CASSLGLRTGDTEAFF	TGCGCCAGCAGCTTGGGCCTGAGGACAGGGGACACTGAAGCTTTCTTT
-	-	TRBJ2-5	TRBV5-6	CASSFGEQETQYF	TGTGCCAGCAGCTTCGGGGAGCAAGAGACCCAGTACTTC
TRBD1	-	TRBJ2-7	TRBV6-1	CASSESPGQFSYEQYF	TGTGCCAGCAGTGAGTCACCGGGACAGTTCTCCTACGAGCAGTACTTC
-	-	TRBJ2-1	TRBV7-9	CASSSPWFGEQFF	TGTGCCAGCAGCTCCCCTTGGTTTGGTGAGCAGTTCTTC
TRBD2	-	TRBJ2-3	TRBV4-3	CASSQDSGSGTDTQYF	TGCGCCAGCAGCCAAGATAGCGGGAGTGGCACAGATACGCAGTATTTT
TRBD2	-	TRBJ2-2	TRBV19	CASSILPAGVYGELFF	TGTGCCAGTAGTATACTCCCAGCGGGAGTCTACGGGGAGCTGTTTTTT
-	-	TRBJ2-6	TRBV5-4	CASSLHGGRPGANVLTF	TGTGCCAGCAGCTTGCACGGGGGGCGGCCTGGGGCCAACGTCCTGACTTTC
-	-	TRBJ2-5	TRBV21-1	CARDRGRRETQYF	TGTGCCAGGGACAGGGGGCGCCGGGAGACCCAGTACTTC
TRBD1	-	TRBJ2-3	TRBV12-5	CASGGDSSSTDTQYF	TGTGCTAGTGGTGGGGACAGTTCTAGCACAGATACGCAGTATTTT
-	once	TRBJ2-5	TRBV5-5	CASSRTGETQYF	TGTGCCAGCAGCCGGACGGGGGAGACCCAGTACTTC
-	-	TRBJ1-2	TRBV4-3	CASSQAPTGEGPNYGYTF	TGCGCCAGCAGCCAAGCCCCTACGGGGGAGGGTCCCAACTATGGCTACACCTTC